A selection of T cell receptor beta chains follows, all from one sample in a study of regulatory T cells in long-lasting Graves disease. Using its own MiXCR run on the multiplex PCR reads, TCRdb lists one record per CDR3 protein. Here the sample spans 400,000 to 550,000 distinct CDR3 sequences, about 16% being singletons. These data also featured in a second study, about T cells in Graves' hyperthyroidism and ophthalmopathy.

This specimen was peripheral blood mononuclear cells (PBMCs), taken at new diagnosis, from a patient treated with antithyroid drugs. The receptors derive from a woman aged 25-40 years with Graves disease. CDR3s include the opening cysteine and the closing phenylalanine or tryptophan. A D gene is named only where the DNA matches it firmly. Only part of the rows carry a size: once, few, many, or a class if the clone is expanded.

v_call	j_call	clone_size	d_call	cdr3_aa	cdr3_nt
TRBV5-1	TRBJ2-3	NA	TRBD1	CASVGQGSDTQYF	TGCGCCAGCGTAGGACAGGGGTCAGATACGCAGTATTTT
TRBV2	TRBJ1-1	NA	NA	CASRDRGGRNTEAFF	TGTGCCAGCCGAGACCGGGGCGGCAGGAACACTGAAGCTTTCTTT
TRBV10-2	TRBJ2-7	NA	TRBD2	CATRPAGGNYEQYF	TGCGCCACCCGCCCCGCGGGAGGGAACTACGAGCAGTACTTC
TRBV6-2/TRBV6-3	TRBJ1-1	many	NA	CASSVEGRARNTEAFF	TGTGCCAGCAGTGTAGAAGGGAGGGCGAGGAACACTGAAGCTTTCTTT
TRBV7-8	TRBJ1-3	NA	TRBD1	CASTTADRGRNTIYF	TGTGCCAGCACCACCGCCGACAGGGGAAGAAACACCATATATTTT
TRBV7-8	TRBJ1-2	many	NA	CASSSQGAGYTF	TGTGCCAGCAGCTCCCAGGGTGCTGGCTACACCTTC
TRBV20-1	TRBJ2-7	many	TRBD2	CSARPTSGMGEQYF	TGCAGTGCTAGACCCACTAGCGGTATGGGTGAGCAGTACTTC
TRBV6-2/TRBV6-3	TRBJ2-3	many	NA	CASRTVTDTQYF	TGTGCCAGCAGAACCGTCACAGATACGCAGTATTTT
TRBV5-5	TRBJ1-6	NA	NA	CASSGAPGLELYYNSPLHF	TGTGCCAGCAGCGGCGCACCTGGACTAGAACTGTACTATAATTCACCCCTCCACTTT
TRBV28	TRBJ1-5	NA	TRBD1	CASGKTGNNQPQHF	TGTGCCAGTGGTAAGACAGGGAACAATCAGCCCCAGCATTTT
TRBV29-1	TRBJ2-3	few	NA	CSVLVVGRTDTQYF	TGCAGCGTTTTGGTAGTGGGCCGCACAGATACGCAGTATTTT
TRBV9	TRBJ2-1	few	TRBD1	CASTGTGLINEQFF	TGTGCCAGCACCGGGACAGGGTTGATCAATGAGCAGTTCTTC
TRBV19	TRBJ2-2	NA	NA	CASSVGRVNTGELFF	TGTGCCAGTAGTGTTGGCAGGGTGAACACCGGGGAGCTGTTTTTT
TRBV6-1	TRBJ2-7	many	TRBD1	CASSNLQGAYEQYF	TGTGCCAGCAGTAATCTACAGGGGGCCTACGAGCAGTACTTC
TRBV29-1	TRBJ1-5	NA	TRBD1	CSVDQGGGQPQHF	TGCAGCGTTGATCAGGGGGGAGGTCAGCCCCAGCATTTT
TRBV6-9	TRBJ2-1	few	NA	CASSYPRRGNEQFF	TGTGCCAGCAGTTACCCCAGGAGAGGTAATGAGCAGTTCTTC
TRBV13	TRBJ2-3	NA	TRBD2	CASSSSSGRGTDTQYF	TGTGCCAGCAGCTCATCTAGCGGGAGGGGCACAGATACGCAGTATTTT
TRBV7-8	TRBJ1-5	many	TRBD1	CASSLGASTGVDQPQHF	TGTGCCAGCAGCTTAGGAGCGTCGACAGGGGTAGATCAGCCCCAGCATTTT
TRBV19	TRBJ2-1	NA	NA	CASSIVPGGNEQFF	TGTGCCAGTAGTATCGTTCCTGGGGGGAATGAGCAGTTCTTC
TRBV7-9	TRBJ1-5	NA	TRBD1	CASSSHPGQGDPSNQPQHF	TGTGCCAGCAGCTCGCATCCGGGACAGGGGGACCCGAGCAATCAGCCCCAGCATTTT
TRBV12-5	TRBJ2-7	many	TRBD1	CASGTPGGEIYEQYF	TGTGCTAGTGGTACCCCAGGGGGCGAAATTTACGAGCAGTACTTC
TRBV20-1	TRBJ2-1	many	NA	CSARVPPRHEQFF	TGCAGTGCTAGAGTCCCCCCTAGGCATGAGCAGTTCTTC
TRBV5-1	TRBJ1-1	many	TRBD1	CASSLGQGITEAFF	TGTGCCAGCAGCTTGGGACAGGGCATCACTGAAGCTTTCTTT
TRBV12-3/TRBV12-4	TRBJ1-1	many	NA	CASSLPGRLNTEAFF	TGTGCCAGCAGTTTGCCCGGGAGATTGAACACTGAAGCTTTCTTT
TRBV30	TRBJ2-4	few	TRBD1	CAWKSSAGDRGRWGNIQYF	TGTGCCTGGAAAAGTTCTGCTGGTGACAGGGGGCGATGGGGAAACATTCAGTACTTC
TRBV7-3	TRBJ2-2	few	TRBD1	CASSPRTGGTGINTGELFF	TGTGCCAGCAGCCCAAGGACAGGCGGGACAGGGATAAACACCGGGGAGCTGTTTTTT
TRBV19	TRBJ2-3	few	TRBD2	CASSQLAGGPSTQYF	TGTGCCAGTAGTCAGCTAGCGGGAGGGCCTAGTACGCAGTATTTT
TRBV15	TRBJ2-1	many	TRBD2	CATSPGLAGVWNEQFF	TGTGCCACCAGCCCGGGACTAGCGGGTGTTTGGAATGAGCAGTTCTTC
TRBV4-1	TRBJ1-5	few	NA	CASSQESLTFPGQPQHF	TGCGCCAGCAGCCAAGAAAGCCTGACCTTCCCTGGTCAGCCCCAGCATTTT
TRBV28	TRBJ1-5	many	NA	CASSLSSQPQHF	TGTGCCAGCAGTTTATCAAGTCAGCCCCAGCATTTT
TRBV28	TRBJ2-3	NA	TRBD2	CASSFSSGSWGTDTQYF	TGTGCCAGCAGTTTCTCTAGCGGGAGTTGGGGCACAGATACGCAGTATTTT
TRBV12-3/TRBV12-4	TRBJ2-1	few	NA	CASSQYDEQFF	TGTGCCAGCTCCCAATACGATGAGCAGTTCTTC
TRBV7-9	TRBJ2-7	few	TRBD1	CASSLAIGQDSYEQYF	TGTGCCAGCAGCTTAGCGATAGGACAGGACTCCTACGAGCAGTACTTC
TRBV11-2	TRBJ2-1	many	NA	CASSVHSFEQFF	TGTGCCAGCAGCGTACATAGTTTTGAGCAGTTCTTC
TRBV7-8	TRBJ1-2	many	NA	CASSLGSANYGYTF	TGTGCCAGCAGTTTGGGGTCAGCTAACTATGGCTACACCTTC
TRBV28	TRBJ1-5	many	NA	CASSDAGTPDKQPQHF	TGTGCCAGCAGTGATGCCGGGACTCCGGACAAACAGCCCCAGCATTTT
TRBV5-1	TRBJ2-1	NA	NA	CASSDFPNLSYNEQFF	TGCGCCAGCAGCGATTTCCCGAACCTCTCCTACAATGAGCAGTTCTTC
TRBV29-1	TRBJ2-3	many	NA	CSVELTRTGTDTQYF	TGCAGCGTTGAATTGACAAGGACGGGTACAGATACGCAGTATTTT
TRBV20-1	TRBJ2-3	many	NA	CSASESTDTQYF	TGCAGTGCTAGCGAGAGCACAGATACGCAGTATTTT
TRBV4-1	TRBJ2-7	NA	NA	CASRQTGSYEQYF	TGCGCCAGCAGGCAGACAGGCTCCTACGAGCAGTACTTC
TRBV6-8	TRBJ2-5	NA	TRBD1	CASSYSGQGGETQYF	TGTGCCAGCAGTTACTCGGGACAGGGAGGGGAGACCCAGTACTTC
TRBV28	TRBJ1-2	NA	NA	CASSSPGVGYGYTF	TGTGCCAGCAGTTCGCCAGGGGTGGGCTATGGCTACACCTTC
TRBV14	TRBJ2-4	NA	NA	CASSQVGRNIQYF	TGTGCCAGCAGCCAAGTCGGTCGGAACATTCAGTACTTC
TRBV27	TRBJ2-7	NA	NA	CASSGWTGRGTYEQYF	TGTGCCAGCAGCGGGTGGACAGGCCGGGGGACCTACGAGCAGTACTTC
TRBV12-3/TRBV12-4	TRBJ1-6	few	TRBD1	CASSSTGGAGYSPLHF	TGTGCCAGCAGCTCAACAGGGGGGGCAGGCTATTCACCCCTCCACTTT
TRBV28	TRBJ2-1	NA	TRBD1	CASSSGTEHFF	TGTGCCAGCAGTTCCGGGACAGAGCATTTCTTC
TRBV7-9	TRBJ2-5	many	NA	CASSPDLGTQYF	TGTGCCAGCAGCCCGGACCTGGGGACCCAGTACTTC
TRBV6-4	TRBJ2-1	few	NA	CASSDGRGLKQFF	TGTGCCAGCAGTGACGGGCGGGGGCTAAAGCAGTTCTTC
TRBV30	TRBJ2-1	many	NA	CAWSRGARWDNEQFF	TGTGCCTGGTCCAGAGGAGCCCGTTGGGACAATGAGCAGTTCTTC